The present entry profiles one T cell receptor beta chain with its context. Its target is not known. This sample was taken from a study of shared clonotypes between healthy human individuals. Study summary: Three plates were used per donor for CD4 naive, three for CD4 memory, two for CD8 naive and one for CD8 memory.

Naive CD8 isolation took CD45RO-negative cells positively selected for CCR7 and excluded terminally differentiated effector memory CD45RA+ cells. Every donor, a Caucasian adult, lived in Nashville, Tennessee. Only in-frame clones appear in the TCRdb table, and some are missing; sequencing was by immunoSEQ multiplex PCR. This sample has about 1,900,000 clones; about 95% occur once, and the top ten carry roughly 1.2%. General observations from the study: Relative to their counterparts shared across all four donors, non-shared clonotypes exhibited diminished generation probabilities. With four donors compared, 5% to 5.5% of naive CD4 clonotypes were shared.

Input material: naive CD8+ T cells sorted from blood. The receptor was derived from a man between 18 and 35 years old in good health.

Written as DNA, the CDR3 is TGTGCCCTCCCGGGCGGGCTCGGGACCCAGTACTTC. Its translation is CALPGGLGTQYF. The rearrangement joins TRBV6-6 to TRBJ2-5; D is perhaps TRBD2 (5 bases). This CDR3 is 12 amino acids long. Per germline, CDR1 MNHNY and CDR2 SVGAGI (reference sequence). Trimming took off 11 bases at V and 7 bases at J, with 17 bases between the two ends.